These T cell receptor beta chains were read from a single sample in a study of T cell responses to AZD1222 COVID-19 vaccine. The repertoire was sequenced with immunoSEQ multiplex PCR; TCRdb's copy has only in-frame clones and lacks some. The data hold 95,000 to 150,000 clones, with about 90% observed a single time. The material sequenced was peripheral blood, taken on day 0 of AZD1222 vaccination. The receptors originated from an adult in good health. CDR3s include the opening cysteine and the closing phenylalanine or tryptophan.

V gene,J gene,CDR3 protein
TRBV6-2/TRBV6-3,TRBJ1-1,CASSYPQRQSVTEAFF
TRBV19,TRBJ2-1,CASSIDQGGRGRRKQFF
TRBV7-3,TRBJ2-1,CASSLHKDRQFF
TRBV7-8,TRBJ1-5,CASSLALGFEQPQHF
TRBV6-5,TRBJ1-2,CASSYRGQEFYGYTF
TRBV5-4,TRBJ2-6,CASSLTRIYSGANVLTF
TRBV7-3,TRBJ1-5,CASSLGGDQPQHF
TRBV25-1,TRBJ2-3,CASSERGTSGQAGDTQYF
TRBV4-3,TRBJ1-2,CASSQEGPFNYGYTF
TRBV3-1/TRBV3-2,TRBJ2-1,CASSPSFRGDYNEQFF
TRBV7-9,TRBJ1-4,CASSLATGEKLFF
TRBV7-3,TRBJ1-1,CASSKAGGARTEAFF
TRBV5-4,TRBJ2-2,CASSLAKSTGELFF
TRBV7-2,TRBJ2-1,CASSLYPGLAAYNEQFF
TRBV5-1,TRBJ1-2,CASSLERLYGYTF
TRBV30,TRBJ1-2,CAWSVTGGLGYTF
TRBV6-2/TRBV6-3,TRBJ1-4,CASSHHTGYEKLFF
TRBV6-1,TRBJ1-5,CASSGSEGSFNQPQHF
TRBV19,TRBJ1-5,CASSFGQGGQPQHF
TRBV18,TRBJ1-1,CASSPGAGNTEAFF
TRBV19,TRBJ2-2,CASSRQGFNTGELFF
TRBV2,TRBJ1-5,CASKGQGGSAQHF
TRBV10-1,TRBJ2-7,CASSLGYEQYF
TRBV7-9,TRBJ2-6,CASSLVSGGTGANVLTF
TRBV6-5,TRBJ1-1,CASSLDVGTEAFF
TRBV6-5,TRBJ1-5,CASSLQGVSQPQHF
TRBV7-7,TRBJ2-2,CASSPSGDTGELFF
TRBV5-1,TRBJ1-1,CASSLGPGGADTEAFF
TRBV19,TRBJ1-4,CASSSGQFNEKLFF
TRBV5-1,TRBJ1-1,CASSIDRPTGGTEAFF
TRBV5-1,TRBJ2-3,CASSHQGKTDTQYF
TRBV2,TRBJ1-2,CASSGARQPNYGYTF
TRBV7-9,TRBJ1-4,CASSLEGRQGEKLFF
TRBV5-1,TRBJ2-1,CASSQRTSGYNEQFF
TRBV5-1,TRBJ1-3,CASSLGSVSGNTIYF
TRBV4-1,TRBJ1-2,CASSREGLGYTF
TRBV19,TRBJ1-4,CASSPDRGSTNEKLFF
TRBV5-4,TRBJ2-4,CASHAGTERDIQYF
TRBV7-9,TRBJ2-5,CASSLVLVQETQYF
TRBV5-1,TRBJ1-5,CASSFGDSNQPQHF
TRBV30,TRBJ1-1,CAWSEGTGHRETEAFF
TRBV5-4,TRBJ1-4,CASSRAGEKLFF